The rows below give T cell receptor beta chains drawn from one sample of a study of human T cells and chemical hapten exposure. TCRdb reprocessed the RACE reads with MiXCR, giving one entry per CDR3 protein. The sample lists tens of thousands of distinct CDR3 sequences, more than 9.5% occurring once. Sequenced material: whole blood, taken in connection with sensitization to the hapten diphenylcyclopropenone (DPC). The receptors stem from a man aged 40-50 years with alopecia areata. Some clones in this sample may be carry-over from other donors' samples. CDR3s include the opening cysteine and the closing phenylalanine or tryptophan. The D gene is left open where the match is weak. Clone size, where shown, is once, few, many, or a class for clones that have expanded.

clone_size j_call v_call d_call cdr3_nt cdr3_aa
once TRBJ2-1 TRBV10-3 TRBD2 TGTGCCATCAACCCCGAGCGGGAAGGGAATGAGCAGTTCTTC CAINPEREGNEQFF
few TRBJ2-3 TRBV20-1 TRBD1 TGCAGTGCCGTTTCGGGACAGCGAGGGTTTACAGATACGCAGTATTTT CSAVSGQRGFTDTQYF
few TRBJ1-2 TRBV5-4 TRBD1 TGTGCCAGCAGCTTGGTAGGACAGGGGGCAGAAGGCTACACCTTC CASSLVGQGAEGYTF
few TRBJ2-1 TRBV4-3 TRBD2 TGCGCCAGCAGCCAAGAGAGGGTAGCGGGAAATGAGCAGTTCTTC CASSQERVAGNEQFF
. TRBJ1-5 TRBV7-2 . TGTGCCAACAGCCTGGCAGGGACCAGCAATCAGCCCCAGCATTTT CANSLAGTSNQPQHF
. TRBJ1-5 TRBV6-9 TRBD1 TGTGCCAGCAGCCTTGCCGGGCAGGGGGGACCCAGGGGCAATCAGCCCCAGCATTTT CASSLAGQGGPRGNQPQHF
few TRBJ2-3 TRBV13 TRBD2 TGTGCCAGCAGCGGAGCGGGACTCAAGCGCACAGATACGCAGTATTTT CASSGAGLKRTDTQYF
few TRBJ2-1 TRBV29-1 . TGCAGCGTCGACGCCTCTTCTGCGGGAAACTACAATGAGCAGTTCTTC CSVDASSAGNYNEQFF
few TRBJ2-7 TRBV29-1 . TGCAGCGTCCAGGCAGGCAGCCGCTCCTACGAGCAGTACTTC CSVQAGSRSYEQYF
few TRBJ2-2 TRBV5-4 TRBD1 TGTGCCAGCAGCTTACAGGGGGCGGACACCGGGGAGCTGTTTTTT CASSLQGADTGELFF
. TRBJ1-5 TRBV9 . TGTGCCAGCAGCCCAGGAAACGGCAATCAGCCCCAGCATTTT CASSPGNGNQPQHF
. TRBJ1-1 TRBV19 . TGTGCCAGTAGTGCACAGGGACCACTGAACACTGAAGCTTTCTTT CASSAQGPLNTEAFF
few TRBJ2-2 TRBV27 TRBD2 TGTGCCAGCAGTTTACTAGCGGGAAACGCCGGGGAGCTGTTTTTT CASSLLAGNAGELFF
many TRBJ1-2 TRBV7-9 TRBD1 TGTGCCAGCAGCCCTACAGGGGACTATGGCTACACCTTC CASSPTGDYGYTF
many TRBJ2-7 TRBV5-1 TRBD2 TGCGCCAGCAGCTTGGTTGGTAGCGGGATCGAGCAGTACTTC CASSLVGSGIEQYF
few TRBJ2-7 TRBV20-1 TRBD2 TGCAGTGCTCCCGGGACTAGCGGAATAACCTACGAGCAGTACTTC CSAPGTSGITYEQYF
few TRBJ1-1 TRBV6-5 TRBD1 TGTGCCAGCAGTTACGACAACAGGGGGAGGAACACTGAAGCTTTCTTT CASSYDNRGRNTEAFF
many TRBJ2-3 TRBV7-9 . TGTGCCAGCAGCTCGAGTAGCACAGATACGCAGTATTTT CASSSSSTDTQYF
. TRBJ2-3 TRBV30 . TGTGCCTGGAGCGGGTCCACTGCCTCGCAGTATTTT CAWSGSTASQYF
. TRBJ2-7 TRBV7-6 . TGTGCCAGCAGCTTAGCGGTAGCAGGCACCTACGAGCAGTACTTC CASSLAVAGTYEQYF
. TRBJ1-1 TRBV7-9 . TGTGCCAGCAGTCGAGGGAAGGGGTGGACTGAAGCTTTCTTT CASSRGKGWTEAFF
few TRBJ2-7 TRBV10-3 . TGTGCCATCAGTGAGCAAGGGTCCGAGCAGTACTTC CAISEQGSEQYF
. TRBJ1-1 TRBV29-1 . TGCAGCGTCGAGGGGAAGCTGAACACTGAAGCTTTCTTT CSVEGKLNTEAFF
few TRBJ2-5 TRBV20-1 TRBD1 TGCAGTGCAGTGGGACAGGGCAGTGAGACCCAGTACTTC CSAVGQGSETQYF
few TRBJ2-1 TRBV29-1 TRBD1 TGCAGCGTCGAAGACAGGGGCAATGAGCAGTTCTTC CSVEDRGNEQFF
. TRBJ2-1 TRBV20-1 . TGCAGTGCTAGAGCAGGTGGAGCGTCCGATGAGCAGTTCTTC CSARAGGASDEQFF
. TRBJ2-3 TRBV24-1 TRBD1 TGTGCCACCAGTGATCTGACAGGGAGCCCTAGCACAGATACGCAGTATTTT CATSDLTGSPSTDTQYF
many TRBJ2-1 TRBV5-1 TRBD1 TGCGCCAGCAGCTTGGACGGACAGGGGATCGATGAGCAGTTCTTC CASSLDGQGIDEQFF
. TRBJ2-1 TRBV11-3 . TGTGCCAGCGGGAGGGGGGGGTCCTACAATGAGCAGTTCTTC CASGRGGSYNEQFF
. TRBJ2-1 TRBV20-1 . TGCAGTGCTTCCCTAGCGAACAATGAGCAGTTCTTC CSASLANNEQFF
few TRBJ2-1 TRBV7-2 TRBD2 TGTGCCAGCAGCCGTGGACTAGCGGGAGGCAATGAGCAGTTCTTC CASSRGLAGGNEQFF
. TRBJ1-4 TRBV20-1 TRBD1 TGCAGTGCTAGAGATGTGCCAGGGGGCTATGAAAAACTGTTTTTT CSARDVPGGYEKLFF
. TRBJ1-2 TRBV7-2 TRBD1 TGTGCCAGCAGCTTAGGGACAGGGGGTCGCGGCTACACCTTC CASSLGTGGRGYTF
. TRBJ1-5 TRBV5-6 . TGTGCCAGCAGCTTCCGAACAGGTCGCCAGCCCCAGCATTTT CASSFRTGRQPQHF
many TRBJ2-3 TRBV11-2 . TGTGCCAGCAGCTTAGTCTGGATGAGCACAGATACGCAGTATTTT CASSLVWMSTDTQYF
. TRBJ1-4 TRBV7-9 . TGTGCCAGCAGCTTAGGTGGAGGACGAAAACTGTTTTTT CASSLGGGRKLFF
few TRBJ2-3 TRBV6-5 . TGTGCCAGCAGTCTACTTGGGGCAGGCACAGATACGCAGTATTTT CASSLLGAGTDTQYF
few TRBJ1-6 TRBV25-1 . TGTGCCAGCGCCCTGGGGGGCCTGTTTAATTCACCCCTCCACTTT CASALGGLFNSPLHF
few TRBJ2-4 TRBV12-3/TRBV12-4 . TGTGCCAGCAGTTTAGAGGGTGTGGCAGGCTTAGCCAAAAACATTCAGTACTTC CASSLEGVAGLAKNIQYF
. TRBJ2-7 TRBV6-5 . TGTGCCAGCAGTTCGCCTGGGGCGGGGAGCTCCTACGAGCAGTACTTC CASSSPGAGSSYEQYF
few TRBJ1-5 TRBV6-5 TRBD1 TGTGCCAGCAGCTCGACAGGGAATCAGCCCCAGCATTTT CASSSTGNQPQHF
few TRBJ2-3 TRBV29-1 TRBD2 TGCAGCGTTGGCGGGAGGGCCGATACGCAGTATTTT CSVGGRADTQYF